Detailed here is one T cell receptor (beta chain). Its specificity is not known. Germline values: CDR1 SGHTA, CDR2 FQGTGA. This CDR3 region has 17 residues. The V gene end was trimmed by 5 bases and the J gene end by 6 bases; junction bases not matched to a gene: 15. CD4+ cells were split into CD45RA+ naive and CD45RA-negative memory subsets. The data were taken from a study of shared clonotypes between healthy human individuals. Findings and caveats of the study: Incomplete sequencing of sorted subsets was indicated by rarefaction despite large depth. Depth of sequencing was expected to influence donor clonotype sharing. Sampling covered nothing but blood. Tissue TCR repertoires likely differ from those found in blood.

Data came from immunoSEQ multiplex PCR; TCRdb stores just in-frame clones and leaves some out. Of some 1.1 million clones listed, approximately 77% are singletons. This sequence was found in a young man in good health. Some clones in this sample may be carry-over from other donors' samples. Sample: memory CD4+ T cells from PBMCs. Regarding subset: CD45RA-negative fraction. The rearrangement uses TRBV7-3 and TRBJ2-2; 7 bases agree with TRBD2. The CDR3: CASSPGFGGSSSGELFF. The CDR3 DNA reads TGTGCCAGCAGCCCGGGTTTCGGCGGGAGTTCGTCCGGGGAGCTGTTTTTT.